The present T cell receptor beta chain was sequenced within a study of OX40 agonist ivuxolimab in advanced cancers. General study findings and limits: Averaged across samples, CD8+ T cells carried more expanded clones than CD4+ did.

Turning to this clone: What it binds is not known.

TCRdb's copy holds only in-frame clones and misses some; the assay was immunoSEQ multiplex PCR. This sample carries approximately 44,000 clones, 80% to 95% of them seen once, and the ten largest clones take 13% to 15%. The length of the CDR3 is 15 residues. Losses at the gene ends were 1 base for V and 4 bases for J; bases not matched to a gene: 6. Germline values: CDR1 MNHNS, CDR2 SASEGT. The sequencing used CD4+ or CD8+ T cells sorted from blood, collected in a trial of the OX40 agonist ivuxolimab. V gene TRBV6-1 combines with J gene TRBJ2-7; 8 nucleotides match TRBD1. This clonotype was sampled from an adult with an advanced solid tumor such as melanoma, head and neck, liver or kidney cancer. The CDR3 DNA is TGTGCCAGCAGTGAAGGCCCAGGGGGCCCTTACGAGCAGTACTTC. It encodes CASSEGPGGPYEQYF.